The rows below give T cell receptor beta chains drawn from one sample of a study of cytomegalovirus exposure and HLA in healthy donors. TCRdb keeps only in-frame clones here, not all; method: immunoSEQ multiplex PCR. The sample holds 110,000 or so clones; 65% to 75% are singletons and the top ten take more than 9%. Sequences were obtained from PBMCs. The receptors derive from a woman aged 50 to 60 in good health and CMV-seropositive. CDR3s include the opening cysteine and the closing phenylalanine or tryptophan. The order of the fields is D gene, clone size, V gene, CDR3 length, J gene, CDR3 protein, CDR3 DNA. The D gene is left open where the match is weak. Size tells how often a clone was seen (once, few, many) or the class of an expanded clone, and some rows leave it out.

TRBD2	NA	TRBV6-1	18	TRBJ2-1	CASSERIGSGGAGIEQFF	TGTGCCAGCAGTGAACGGATCGGTAGCGGGGGGGCCGGGATTGAGCAGTTCTTC
TRBD1	NA	TRBV7-2	15	TRBJ1-2	CASSLGPDRNYGYTF	TGTGCCAGCAGCTTAGGCCCGGACAGGAACTATGGCTACACCTTC
TRBD1	NA	TRBV19	15	TRBJ2-7	CASAYDGTGSYEQYF	TGTGCCAGTGCCTATGACGGGACAGGGTCCTACGAGCAGTACTTC
NA	NA	TRBV7-2	14	TRBJ1-2	CASSLASGSAGYTF	TGTGCCAGCAGCTTAGCGTCAGGGTCGGCTGGCTACACCTTC
NA	few	TRBV6-5	15	TRBJ2-3	CASSYGLNGADTQYF	TGTGCCAGCAGTTACGGACTCAATGGGGCAGATACGCAGTATTTT
TRBD2	NA	TRBV27	14	TRBJ2-7	CASSYSGSSYEQYF	TGTGCCAGCAGTTATAGCGGGAGCTCCTACGAGCAGTACTTC
NA	NA	TRBV2	13	TRBJ1-2	CASSEARRDGYTF	TGTGCCAGCAGTGAAGCGCGCAGGGATGGCTACACCTTC
NA	NA	TRBV29-1	13	TRBJ2-7	CSVDRGAGYEQYF	TGCAGCGTTGACCGCGGGGCCGGCTACGAGCAGTACTTC
NA	NA	TRBV6-5	15	TRBJ2-7	CASSADIGISYEQYF	TGTGCCAGCAGCGCCGACATAGGTATCTCTTACGAGCAGTACTTC
NA	NA	TRBV10-1	15	TRBJ2-2	CASSESTTDSGELFF	TGCGCCAGCAGTGAGTCGACGACAGACAGCGGGGAGCTGTTTTTT
NA	NA	TRBV6-5	15	TRBJ2-1	CASSYSRGGYNEQFF	TGTGCCAGCAGTTACTCAAGAGGGGGATACAATGAGCAGTTCTTC
NA	few	TRBV4-3	14	TRBJ1-2	CASSQDRQGNGYTF	TGCGCCAGCAGCCAAGATAGGCAGGGGAATGGCTACACCTTC
NA	few	TRBV19	16	TRBJ2-3	CASSRQGRGGTDTQYF	TGTGCCAGTAGTCGACAGGGGAGGGGTGGCACAGATACGCAGTATTTT
TRBD1	once	TRBV29-1	16	TRBJ2-6	CSASGTGGTGANVLTF	TGCAGCGCATCCGGGACAGGGGGCACTGGGGCCAACGTCCTGACTTTC
NA	NA	TRBV4-2	12	TRBJ1-1	CASRLQNTEAFF	TGTGCCAGCAGACTGCAGAACACTGAAGCTTTCTTT
TRBD1	NA	TRBV4-2	15	TRBJ2-7	CASRLDGTGGNEQYF	TGTGCCAGCAGGCTCGACGGGACAGGGGGTAACGAGCAGTACTTC
NA	NA	TRBV4-3	14	TRBJ1-6	CASSPTGMNSPLHF	TGCGCCAGCAGCCCCACAGGGATGAATTCACCCCTCCACTTT